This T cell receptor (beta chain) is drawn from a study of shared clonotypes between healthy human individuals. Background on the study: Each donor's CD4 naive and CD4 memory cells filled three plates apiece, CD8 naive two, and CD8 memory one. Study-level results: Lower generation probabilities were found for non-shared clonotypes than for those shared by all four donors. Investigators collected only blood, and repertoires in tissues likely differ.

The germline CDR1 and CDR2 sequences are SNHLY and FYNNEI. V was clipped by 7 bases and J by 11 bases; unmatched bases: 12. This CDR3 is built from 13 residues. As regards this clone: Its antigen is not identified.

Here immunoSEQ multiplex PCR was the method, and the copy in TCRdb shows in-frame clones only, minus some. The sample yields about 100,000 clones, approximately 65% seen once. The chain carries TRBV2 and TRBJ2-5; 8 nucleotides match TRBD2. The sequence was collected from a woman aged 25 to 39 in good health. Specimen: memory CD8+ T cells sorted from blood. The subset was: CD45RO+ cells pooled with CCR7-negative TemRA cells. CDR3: CASKKREIEEQYF. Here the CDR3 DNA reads TGTGCCAGCAAAAAGCGGGAGATCGAAGAGCAGTACTTC. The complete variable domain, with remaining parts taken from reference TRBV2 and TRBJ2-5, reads EPEVTQTPSHQVTQMGQEVILRCVPISNHLYFYWYRQILGQKVEFLVSFYNNEISEKSEIFDDQFSVERPDGSNFTLKIRSTKLEDSAMYFCASKKREIEEQYFGPGTRLLVL.